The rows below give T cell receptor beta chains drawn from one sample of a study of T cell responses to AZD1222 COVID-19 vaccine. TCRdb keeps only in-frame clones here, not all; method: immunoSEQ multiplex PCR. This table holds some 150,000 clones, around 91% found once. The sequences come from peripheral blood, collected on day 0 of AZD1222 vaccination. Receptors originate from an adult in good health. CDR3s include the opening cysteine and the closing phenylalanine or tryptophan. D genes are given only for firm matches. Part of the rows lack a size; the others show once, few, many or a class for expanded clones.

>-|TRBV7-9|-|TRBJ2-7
TGTGCCAGCAGCTCGGCCCTGGGGGACGAGCAGTACTTC
CASSSALGDEQYF
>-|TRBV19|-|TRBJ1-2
TGTGCCAGTAGTGCAGCAGGAGTTAACTATGGCTACACCTTC
CASSAAGVNYGYTF
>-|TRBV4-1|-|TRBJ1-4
TGCGCCAGCCAAGGTTCACCAGAAGAACTGTTTTTT
CASQGSPEELFF
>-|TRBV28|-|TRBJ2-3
TGTGCCAGCAGTTTATACAGGGCTAGCACAGATACGCAGTATTTT
CASSLYRASTDTQYF
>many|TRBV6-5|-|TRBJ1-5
TGTGCCAGCAGTTACTCGGAGGACAGAGTCAATCAGCCCCAGCATTTT
CASSYSEDRVNQPQHF
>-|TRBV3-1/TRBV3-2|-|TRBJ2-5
TGTGCCAGCAGCCAGGTCTATGGCCAAGAGACCCAGTACTTC
CASSQVYGQETQYF
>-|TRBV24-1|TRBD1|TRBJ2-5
TGTGCCACCAGTGACAGACAGGGGTATCAGTACTTC
CATSDRQGYQYF
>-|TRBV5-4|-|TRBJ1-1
TGTGCCAGCAGCCCGGGATTTGACACTGAAGCTTTCTTT
CASSPGFDTEAFF
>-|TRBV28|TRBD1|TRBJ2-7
TGTGCCAGCAGTACTACCGGGACAGGGCGGGCCTACGAGCAGTACTTC
CASSTTGTGRAYEQYF
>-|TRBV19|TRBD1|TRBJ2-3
TGTGCCAGTAGTATAGGACAGGGGACGGCTAGCACAGATACGCAGTATTTT
CASSIGQGTASTDTQYF
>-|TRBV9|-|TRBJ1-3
TGTGCCAGCAGCGCTTCCGGGACAATCTCTGGAAACACCATATATTTT
CASSASGTISGNTIYF
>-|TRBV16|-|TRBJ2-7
TGTGCCAGCAGCCCGTCCTACGAGCAGTACTTC
CASSPSYEQYF
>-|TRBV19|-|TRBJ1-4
TGTGCCAGTAGTATAAGGGAGGGGCCTTCCCTGAAAAAACTGTTTTTT
CASSIREGPSLKKLFF
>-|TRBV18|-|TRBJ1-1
TGTGCCAGCTCAACAGGGTCGAGGGCTGAAGCTTTCTTT
CASSTGSRAEAFF
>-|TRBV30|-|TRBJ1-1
TGTGCCTGGAGTCCTCCCCTAGCCCGGGCTTTCTTT
CAWSPPLARAFF
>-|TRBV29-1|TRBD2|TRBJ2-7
TGCAGCGTACCTCAGCGGGGTCCGCTGTTACGGCAGTACTTC
CSVPQRGPLLRQYF
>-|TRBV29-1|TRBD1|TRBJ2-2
TGCAGCGTTGAAACAGGGGGCCCCGGGGAGCTGTTTTTT
CSVETGGPGELFF
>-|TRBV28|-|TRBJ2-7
TGTGCCAGCAGTCCCCTCCCTCTCTCCTACGAGCAGTACTTC
CASSPLPLSYEQYF
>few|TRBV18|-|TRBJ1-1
TGTGCCAGCTCACCCACAGTTGGGATGAACACTGAAGCTTTCTTT
CASSPTVGMNTEAFF
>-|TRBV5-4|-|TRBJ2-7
TGTGCCAGCAGCTCCACCCTCTCCGAGCAGTACTTC
CASSSTLSEQYF
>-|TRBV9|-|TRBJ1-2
TGTGCCAGCAGCCCAGGGACTCACAAAGGAGGCTACACCTTC
CASSPGTHKGGYTF
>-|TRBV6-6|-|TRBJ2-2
TGTGCCAGCAGTCTGGGCCCGATAACTACCGGGGAGCTGTTTTTT
CASSLGPITTGELFF
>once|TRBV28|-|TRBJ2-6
TGTGCCAGCAAACTGGTAGGGGCCAACGTCCTGACTTTC
CASKLVGANVLTF
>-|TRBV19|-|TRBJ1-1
TGTGCCAGTAGGTCACCGGGGGGGAACACTGAAGCTTTCTTT
CASRSPGGNTEAFF
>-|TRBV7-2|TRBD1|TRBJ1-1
TGTGCCAGCGGCCTCAGATGGACAGGGGGTAAAGCTTTCTTT
CASGLRWTGGKAFF
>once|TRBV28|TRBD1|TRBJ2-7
TGTGCCACCCTGGACAGGGTGTCCTACGAGCAGTACTTC
CATLDRVSYEQYF
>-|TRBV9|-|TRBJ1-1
TGTGCCAGCAGCGTAGCGATCATGAACACTGAAGCTTTCTTT
CASSVAIMNTEAFF
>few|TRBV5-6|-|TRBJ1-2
TGTGCCAGCAGCCGCCGCGCGGAAAAGTATGGCTACACCTTC
CASSRRAEKYGYTF
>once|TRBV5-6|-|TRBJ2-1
TGTGCCAGCAGCTTGGGAAGATCGAACAATGAGCAGTTCTTC
CASSLGRSNNEQFF
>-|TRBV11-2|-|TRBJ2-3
TGTGCCAGCGGAACCTCCCCTAGCACAGATACGCAGTATTTT
CASGTSPSTDTQYF
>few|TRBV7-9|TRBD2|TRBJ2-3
TGTGCCAGCAGCTCGCGGACTAGCGGGAGGGATACGCAGTATTTT
CASSSRTSGRDTQYF
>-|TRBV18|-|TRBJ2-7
TGTGCCAGCTCACGGCCGCCCGAGCAGTACTTC
CASSRPPEQYF
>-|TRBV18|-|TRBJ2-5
TGTGCCAGCTCACAACTGGACAGAGGGGGGATGCAGACCCAGTACTTC
CASSQLDRGGMQTQYF
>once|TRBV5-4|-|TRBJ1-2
TGTGCCAGCAGCTTTCTAGGAGGGTCTAACTATGGCTACACCTTC
CASSFLGGSNYGYTF
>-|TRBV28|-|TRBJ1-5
TGTGCCATCACGTCGGGGGGGGGTCAGCCCCAGCATTTT
CAITSGGGQPQHF
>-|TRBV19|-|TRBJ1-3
TGTGCCAGTAGTATACAGAGCTCTGGAAACACCATATATTTT
CASSIQSSGNTIYF
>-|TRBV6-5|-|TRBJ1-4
TGTGCCAGCAGTTACGATGGAGAAAAACTGTTTTTT
CASSYDGEKLFF
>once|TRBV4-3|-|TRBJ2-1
TGCGCCAGCAGCCAAGATAGGGCTAGCGAGTACAATGAGCAGTTCTTC
CASSQDRASEYNEQFF
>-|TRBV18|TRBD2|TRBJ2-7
TGTGCCAGCTCACCTGGGCTTGCGGGGGCCTACGAGCAGTACTTC
CASSPGLAGAYEQYF
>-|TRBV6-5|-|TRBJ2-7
TGTGCCAGCAGTTATGACCGGGGGAGTGGCGAGCAGTACTTC
CASSYDRGSGEQYF
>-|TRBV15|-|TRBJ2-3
TGTGCCACCAGCTTCATCGCCACTAGCACAGATACGCAGTATTTT
CATSFIATSTDTQYF
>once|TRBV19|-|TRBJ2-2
TGTGCCAGTAGTCCCGGACTTAACACCGGGGAGCTGTTTTTT
CASSPGLNTGELFF
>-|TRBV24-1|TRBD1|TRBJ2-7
TGTGCCACACAGGGGTTAACCTACGAGCAGTACTTC
CATQGLTYEQYF
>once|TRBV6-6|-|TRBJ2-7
TGTGCCAGTACGGGACACCCCTCCTACGAGCAGTACTTC
CASTGHPSYEQYF
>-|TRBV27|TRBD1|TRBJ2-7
TGTGCCAGCAGTTTAACAGGGGCCTTCTACGAGCAGTACTTC
CASSLTGAFYEQYF
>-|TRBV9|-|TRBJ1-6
TGTGCCAGCAGCCCCGACGGTTTCAATTCACCCCTCCACTTT
CASSPDGFNSPLHF
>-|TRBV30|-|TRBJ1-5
TGTGCCTGGGCCCCGATAGGGGGAAATCAGCCCCAGCATTTT
CAWAPIGGNQPQHF
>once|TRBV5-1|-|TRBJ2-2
TGCGCCAGCAGCTTGGCCCAGGGGCGCACCGGGGAGCTGTTTTTT
CASSLAQGRTGELFF
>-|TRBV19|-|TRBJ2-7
TGTGCCAGTAGCGAGGGGCGCTGGAACGAGCAGTACTTC
CASSEGRWNEQYF
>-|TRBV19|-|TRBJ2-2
TGTGCCAGTAGCAATCGTGGTTCCGGGGAGCTGTTTTTT
CASSNRGSGELFF
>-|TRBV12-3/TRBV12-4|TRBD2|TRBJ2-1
TGTGCCAGCAGCGCCCAACTAGCGGAGCAGTTCTTC
CASSAQLAEQFF
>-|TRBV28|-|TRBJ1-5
TGTGCCAGCAGTTTACGGGGAGACAATCAGCCCCAGCATTTT
CASSLRGDNQPQHF
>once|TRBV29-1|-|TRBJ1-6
TGCAGCGCTAATCTGGTCGGGACCTCTAGCTCCTATAATTCACCCCTCCACTTT
CSANLVGTSSSYNSPLHF
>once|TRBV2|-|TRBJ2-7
TGTGCCAGCAGTCAGAGCTCCTACGAGCAGTACTTC
CASSQSSYEQYF
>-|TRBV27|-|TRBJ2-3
TGTGCCAGCGGTTATGATGCAGATACGCAGTATTTT
CASGYDADTQYF
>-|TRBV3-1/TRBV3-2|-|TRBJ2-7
TGTGCCAGCAGCCAAGGTGTCAGGGTCGAGCAGTACTTC
CASSQGVRVEQYF
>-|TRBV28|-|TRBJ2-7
TGTGCCAGCAGTTTCCGGGGTAGAGCAGGCGAGCAGTACTTC
CASSFRGRAGEQYF
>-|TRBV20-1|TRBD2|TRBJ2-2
TGCAGTGCTAGTTCTAGCGGGAGGGCCGTCGGGGAGCTGTTTTTT
CSASSSGRAVGELFF
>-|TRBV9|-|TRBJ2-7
TGTGCCAGCAGCCCCCGTCACAGCTCCTACGAGCAGTACTTC
CASSPRHSSYEQYF